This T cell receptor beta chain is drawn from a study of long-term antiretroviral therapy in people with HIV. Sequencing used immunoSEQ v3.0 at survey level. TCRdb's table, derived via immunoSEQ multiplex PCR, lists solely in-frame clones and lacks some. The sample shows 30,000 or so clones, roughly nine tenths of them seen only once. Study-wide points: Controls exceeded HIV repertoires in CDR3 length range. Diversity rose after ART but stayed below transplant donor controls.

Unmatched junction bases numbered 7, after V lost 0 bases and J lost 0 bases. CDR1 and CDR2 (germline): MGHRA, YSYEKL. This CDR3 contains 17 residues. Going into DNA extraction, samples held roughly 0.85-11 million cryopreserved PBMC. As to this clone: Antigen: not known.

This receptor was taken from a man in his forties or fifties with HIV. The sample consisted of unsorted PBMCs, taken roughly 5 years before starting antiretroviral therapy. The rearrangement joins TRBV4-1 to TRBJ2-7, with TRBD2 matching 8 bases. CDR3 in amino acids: CASSQDPRGGGSYEQYF. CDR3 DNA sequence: TGCGCCAGCAGCCAAGATCCTCGGGGGGGCGGCTCCTACGAGCAGTACTTC.